These T cell receptor beta chains were read from a single sample in a study of T cell changes during pregnancy in multiple sclerosis. Measured with immunoSEQ multiplex PCR; TCRdb has only the in-frame clones, and not every one. The table shows 84,000 or so clones, with around 94% occurring only once. The sample in question was peripheral blood, obtained in the third trimester of pregnancy. These TCRs come from a female donor with multiple sclerosis, enrolled in a pregnancy study. Each CDR3 is given with its conserved first and last residue. The order of the fields is V gene, D gene, J gene, clone size, CDR3 DNA, CDR3 protein. D genes are given only for firm matches. The size field is filled for only some rows; it gives once, few, many or a size class.

v_gene: TRBV27; d_gene: TRBD1; j_gene: TRBJ2-7; abundance: once; CDR3nt: TGTGCCAGCAGCGACAGGGGTCAGCTCCACGAGCAGTACTTC; CDR3aa: CASSDRGQLHEQYF
v_gene: TRBV12-2; d_gene: .; j_gene: TRBJ2-7; abundance: .; CDR3nt: TGTGCCTCATCTGGCAGGTTCTCCTACGAGCAGTACTTC; CDR3aa: CASSGRFSYEQYF
v_gene: TRBV19; d_gene: TRBD2; j_gene: TRBJ2-5; abundance: .; CDR3nt: TGTGCCAGTAGTAAGGCGACTAGCGGGATACAAGAGACCCAGTACTTC; CDR3aa: CASSKATSGIQETQYF
v_gene: TRBV19; d_gene: TRBD1; j_gene: TRBJ1-4; abundance: .; CDR3nt: TGTGCCAGTAGTACCCGGGACAGAGGTTTTGCAACTAATGAAAAACTGTTTTTT; CDR3aa: CASSTRDRGFATNEKLFF
v_gene: TRBV5-8; d_gene: TRBD1; j_gene: TRBJ1-1; abundance: .; CDR3nt: TGTGCCAGCAGCTTGGGACAGGGGCTAGCAGCTTTCTTT; CDR3aa: CASSLGQGLAAFF
v_gene: TRBV7-9; d_gene: .; j_gene: TRBJ2-6; abundance: .; CDR3nt: TGTGCCAGCAGCTTGCGGGGGGACAGGGATGTCTCTGGGGCCAACGTCCTGACTTTC; CDR3aa: CASSLRGDRDVSGANVLTF
v_gene: TRBV9; d_gene: .; j_gene: TRBJ1-5; abundance: .; CDR3nt: TGTGCCAGCAGCGTAGAGGCGGGGAGGAATCAGCCCCAGCATTTT; CDR3aa: CASSVEAGRNQPQHF
v_gene: TRBV2; d_gene: TRBD1; j_gene: TRBJ2-7; abundance: .; CDR3nt: TGTGCCAGCAGTGTACCGGGACAGGGGGTTTTCGAGCAGTACTTC; CDR3aa: CASSVPGQGVFEQYF
v_gene: TRBV6-4; d_gene: TRBD2; j_gene: TRBJ2-1; abundance: .; CDR3nt: TGTGCCAGCAGTGACTCTAGCGGGAGGGTTAGTGAGCAGTTCTTC; CDR3aa: CASSDSSGRVSEQFF
v_gene: TRBV2; d_gene: TRBD2; j_gene: TRBJ2-1; abundance: .; CDR3nt: TGTGCCAGCAGTGTAGGGGGACTAGTTCTTGAGCAGTTCTTC; CDR3aa: CASSVGGLVLEQFF
v_gene: TRBV7-2; d_gene: TRBD1; j_gene: TRBJ1-2; abundance: once; CDR3nt: TGTGCCAGCAGCTTATTTTCCGGGGACAGCAACTATGGCTACACCTTC; CDR3aa: CASSLFSGDSNYGYTF
v_gene: TRBV30; d_gene: .; j_gene: TRBJ2-7; abundance: .; CDR3nt: TGTGCCTGGAAGCCCCCAGCGGCCAGCTACGAGCAGTACTTC; CDR3aa: CAWKPPAASYEQYF
v_gene: TRBV7-2; d_gene: .; j_gene: TRBJ2-5; abundance: .; CDR3nt: TGTGCCAGCAGCACACAGGGCGGGGAGACCCAGTACTTC; CDR3aa: CASSTQGGETQYF
v_gene: TRBV11-2; d_gene: TRBD2; j_gene: TRBJ2-7; abundance: .; CDR3nt: TGTGCCAGCAGCTTAGATGGCGCGGGGGGGTTCTCCTACGAGCAGTACTTC; CDR3aa: CASSLDGAGGFSYEQYF
v_gene: TRBV6-4; d_gene: TRBD2; j_gene: TRBJ2-1; abundance: .; CDR3nt: TGTGCCAGCAGGGGACTAGCGGGAAACTCTGGTGAGCAGTTCTTC; CDR3aa: CASRGLAGNSGEQFF
v_gene: TRBV7-8; d_gene: TRBD2; j_gene: TRBJ2-7; abundance: .; CDR3nt: TGTGCCAGCAGGTTGGGGAGGGGAAGCTCCTACGAGCAGTACTTC; CDR3aa: CASRLGRGSSYEQYF
v_gene: TRBV29-1; d_gene: .; j_gene: TRBJ2-6; abundance: .; CDR3nt: TGCAGCGTTCGGTCAGGGGCCGGGGCCAACGTCCTGACTTTC; CDR3aa: CSVRSGAGANVLTF
v_gene: TRBV15; d_gene: TRBD2; j_gene: TRBJ2-3; abundance: .; CDR3nt: TGTGCCACCAGCGGGGGGGGTAGCGGGAGGTTGACAGATACGCAGTATTTT; CDR3aa: CATSGGGSGRLTDTQYF
v_gene: TRBV19; d_gene: TRBD1; j_gene: TRBJ2-5; abundance: .; CDR3nt: TGTGCCAGTAGTACGGACAGGGGCGAGACCCAGTACTTC; CDR3aa: CASSTDRGETQYF
v_gene: TRBV4-3; d_gene: TRBD2; j_gene: TRBJ2-3; abundance: .; CDR3nt: TGCGCCAGCAGCCAGGAGACTAGCGGGAGAGATACGCAGTATTTT; CDR3aa: CASSQETSGRDTQYF
v_gene: TRBV7-3; d_gene: TRBD2; j_gene: TRBJ2-1; abundance: once; CDR3nt: TGTGCCAGCAGCCCGGTCGGGGGGTTCACGAATGAGCAGTTCTTC; CDR3aa: CASSPVGGFTNEQFF
v_gene: TRBV7-9; d_gene: TRBD2; j_gene: TRBJ2-7; abundance: .; CDR3nt: TGTGCCAGCAGCCGTACTAGCGGAACCTACGAGCAGTACTTC; CDR3aa: CASSRTSGTYEQYF
v_gene: TRBV4-3; d_gene: .; j_gene: TRBJ2-3; abundance: once; CDR3nt: TGCGCCAGCAGCCAAGCTTTAAGCGTTGGCACAGATACGCAGTATTTT; CDR3aa: CASSQALSVGTDTQYF
v_gene: TRBV7-7; d_gene: TRBD2; j_gene: TRBJ2-3; abundance: .; CDR3nt: TGTGCCAGCAGCGCCGGGACTAGTATTATCGGCACAGATACGCAGTATTTT; CDR3aa: CASSAGTSIIGTDTQYF
v_gene: TRBV28; d_gene: .; j_gene: TRBJ1-1; abundance: .; CDR3nt: TGTGCCAGCAGTGGGGGGGGCAACTTTGAAGCTTTCTTT; CDR3aa: CASSGGGNFEAFF
v_gene: TRBV5-5; d_gene: TRBD2; j_gene: TRBJ2-5; abundance: .; CDR3nt: TGTGCCAGCAGCACGCGGGAGGGCCCGGGAAAGGAGACCCAGTACTTC; CDR3aa: CASSTREGPGKETQYF
v_gene: TRBV18; d_gene: TRBD1; j_gene: TRBJ1-1; abundance: .; CDR3nt: TGTGCCAGCTCCCACGGACAGGGGGACACTGAAGCTTTCTTT; CDR3aa: CASSHGQGDTEAFF